This T cell receptor beta chain was retrieved from a study of blood T cell repertoires in COVID-19 (dated by TCRdb to about 2020). About the full investigation: Samples from collaborators originated in the United States, Italy and Spain and spanned both the acute and convalescent phases of COVID-19. The prospective study material was composed of cDNA or gDNA derived from T cells, B-cell-depleted T cells, or PBMCs. Deeply sampled blood TCRbeta repertoires from subjects exposed to, actively infected with, or recovered from COVID-19 were included in the dataset. The repertoires were made available in a free public database intended to serve as a resource for research on the immune response to SARS-CoV-2. The samples were drawn from two sources: the first 160 participants of the ongoing ImmuneRACE study, and 1,254 subjects contributed by 6 global collaborators. The sample metadata nearly always contained a de-identified subject ID, COVID-19 status, age in years and sex. Where available, HLA class I and class II types were obtained from metadata supplied by the sample provider rather than from assay-based typing.

Each collaborating institution followed its own protocols to collect whole blood in K2EDTA tubes. For TCRbeta analysis, collaborators shipped samples in one of three forms: frozen whole blood, isolated PBMCs, or DNA extracted from either of those sample types. Here is what the overall study found, with its caveats: Clinical and demographic metadata were provided uncurated, with the amount varying by source and participant.

The sample holds one count of this clone. Its antigen is currently not known. Per-base qualities were not stored, and no clone one base away is much larger. TCRbeta CDR3 regions were amplified from genomic DNA using the immunoSEQ Assay, a bias-controlled multiplex PCR. In the authors' own workflow: The number of nucleated cells in each sample was estimated from the amplification of reference gene primers within the assay. To quantify the absolute abundance of each unique TCRbeta CDR3 rearrangement, sequence reads were collapsed and filtered. Productive Simpson clonality was computed per sample as the square root of Simpson's diversity index over productive rearrangements. TCRdb's version of the immuneACCESS table is confined to in-frame rearrangements and falls short of the full clone set. An unresolved V gene accounts for under half of the shortfall where checked; the remainder is of unknown origin. V and J calls and clone size come straight from that table; D and trimming were deduced from the DNA. This sample has approximately 220,000 clones in its table, and around four fifths of those were observed once. The top ten constitute roughly 8% of the sample.

The sequence came from a woman between 45 and 65 years old with acute or convalescent COVID-19. Sequenced material: peripheral blood.

CDR3 region: CASSRNGGSNQPQHF. The DNA sequence is given as TGTGCCAGCAGTCGAAACGGGGGTAGCAATCAGCCCCAGCATTTT. The chain was built from TRBV27 and TRBJ1-5; 5 matching bases give a weak D call of TRBD1. The junction shows trimming of 5 bases on V and 0 bases on J, plus 11 bases between the germline ends. Based on the germline V gene (reference sequence), the CDR1 and CDR2 sequences are MNHEY and SMNVEV. The CDR3 sequence holds 15 residues, the cysteine and phenylalanine included. The read is trimmed to its CDR3 DNA, 45 bases read in frame from base 1.